Given below is one T cell receptor beta chain in context. The CDR3 has 16 amino acids. Germline lookup yields CDR1 SQVTM and CDR2 ANQGSEA. With 4 bases removed from V and 5 bases from J, the gap between germline ends came to 23 bases. In the original analysis: Amplifying reference gene primers gave estimates of nucleated cell counts. Clones were read by immunoSEQ multiplex PCR, and TCRdb kept only the in-frame ones, dropping some. V and J calls plus clone size are reproduced from that table; the DNA served to infer D and trimming. Of about 120,000 clones listed, roughly four fifths were seen once; the top ten hold 17%. This sample is drawn from a study of blood T cell repertoires in COVID-19. Across the whole study: The United States, Italy and Spain were the sources of the acute and convalescent COVID-19 samples. T cells, B-cell-depleted T cells, or PBMCs supplied cDNA or gDNA.

Seattle patient enrollment occurred during active infection, with longitudinal follow-up thereafter. The rearrangement uses TRBV29-1 and TRBJ1-2; the D gene is possibly TRBD1 (5 bases). Sequences were obtained from peripheral blood. This sequence was found in a man between 25 and 39 years old with COVID-19, enrolled during active disease. CDR3 coding DNA: TGCAGCGTTGCCCAAACCAATCGGGCGCAGGGATATGGCTACACCTTC. Amino acids: CSVAQTNRAQGYGYTF.